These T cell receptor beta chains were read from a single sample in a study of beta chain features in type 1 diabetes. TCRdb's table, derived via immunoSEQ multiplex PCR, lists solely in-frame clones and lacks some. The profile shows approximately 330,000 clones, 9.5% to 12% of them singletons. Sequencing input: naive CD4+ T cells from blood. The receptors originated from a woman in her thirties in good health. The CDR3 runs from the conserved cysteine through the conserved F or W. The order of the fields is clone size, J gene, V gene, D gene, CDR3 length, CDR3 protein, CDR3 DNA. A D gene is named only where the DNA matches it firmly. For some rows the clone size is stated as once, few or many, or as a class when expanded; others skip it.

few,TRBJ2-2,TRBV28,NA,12,CASTRSPGELFF,TGTGCCAGCACTCGGAGCCCCGGGGAGCTGTTTTTT
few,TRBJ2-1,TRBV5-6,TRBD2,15,CASSPSGRAYNEQFF,TGTGCCAGCAGCCCCTCCGGGAGGGCCTACAATGAGCAGTTCTTC
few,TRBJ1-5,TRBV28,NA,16,CASFERGRGINQPQHF,TGTGCCAGCTTCGAGAGGGGCAGGGGAATTAATCAGCCCCAGCATTTT
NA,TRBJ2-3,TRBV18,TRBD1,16,CASSPPHRGNTDTQYF,TGTGCCAGCTCACCACCGCACAGGGGGAACACAGATACGCAGTATTTT
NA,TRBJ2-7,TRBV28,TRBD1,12,CASSTRQGAKYF,TGTGCCAGCAGTACAAGACAGGGGGCGAAGTACTTC
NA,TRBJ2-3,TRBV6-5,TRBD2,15,CASSPTSGRVNTQYF,TGTGCCAGCAGTCCGACTAGCGGGAGAGTAAATACGCAGTATTTT
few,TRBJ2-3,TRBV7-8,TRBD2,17,CASSASGGGFSTDTQYF,TGTGCCAGCAGCGCTAGCGGTGGTGGGTTTAGCACAGATACGCAGTATTTT
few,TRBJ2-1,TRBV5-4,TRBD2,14,CASSSGLAGDEQFF,TGTGCCAGCAGCTCAGGACTAGCGGGCGATGAGCAGTTCTTC
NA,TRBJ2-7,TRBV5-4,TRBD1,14,CASSRGTGIYEQYF,TGTGCCAGCAGCAGAGGGACAGGAATCTACGAGCAGTACTTC
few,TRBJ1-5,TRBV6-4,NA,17,CATRTRNPTPNNQPQHF,TGTGCCACTCGAACTAGGAACCCGACCCCCAACAATCAGCCCCAGCATTTT
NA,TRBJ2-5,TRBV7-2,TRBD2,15,CASSLVSAGQETQYF,TGTGCCAGCAGCTTAGTCTCAGCGGGGCAAGAGACCCAGTACTTC
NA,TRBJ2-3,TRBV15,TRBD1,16,CATSRGTGGSSDTQYF,TGTGCCACCAGCAGAGGGACAGGGGGATCTTCAGATACGCAGTATTTT
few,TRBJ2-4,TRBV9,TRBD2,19,CASSPLPGVASGAKNIQYF,TGTGCCAGCAGCCCTCTCCCGGGGGTGGCTAGCGGAGCCAAAAACATTCAGTACTTC
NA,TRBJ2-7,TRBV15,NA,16,CATSRGAGGETYEQYF,TGTGCCACCAGCAGAGGGGCGGGCGGTGAGACCTACGAGCAGTACTTC
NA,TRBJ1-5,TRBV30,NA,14,CAWSGEGGHQPQHF,TGTGCCTGGAGTGGGGAGGGGGGTCATCAGCCCCAGCATTTT
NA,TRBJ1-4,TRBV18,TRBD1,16,CASSPRQGPTNEKLFF,TGTGCCAGCTCACCACGACAGGGGCCCACGAATGAAAAACTGTTTTTT
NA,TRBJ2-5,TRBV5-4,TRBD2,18,CASSYGTSGRARQETQYF,TGTGCCAGCAGCTATGGGACTAGCGGGAGGGCCAGGCAAGAGACCCAGTACTTC
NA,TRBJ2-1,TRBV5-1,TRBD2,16,CASSPVLAGVVNEQFF,TGCGCCAGCAGTCCAGTTTTAGCGGGAGTGGTTAATGAGCAGTTCTTC
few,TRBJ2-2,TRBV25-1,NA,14,CASSRESNTGELFF,TGTGCCAGCAGTAGGGAGTCTAACACCGGGGAGCTGTTTTTT
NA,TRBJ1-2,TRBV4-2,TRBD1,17,CASSQELSGQGNYGYTF,TGTGCCAGCAGCCAAGAACTATCCGGACAGGGGAACTATGGCTACACCTTC
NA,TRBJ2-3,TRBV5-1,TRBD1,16,CASSISRQGLADTQYF,TGCGCCAGCAGCATCTCACGACAGGGGCTAGCAGATACGCAGTATTTT
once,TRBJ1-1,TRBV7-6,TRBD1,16,CASSPGTGNVNTEAFF,TGTGCCAGCAGCCCTGGGACAGGGAACGTGAACACTGAAGCTTTCTTT
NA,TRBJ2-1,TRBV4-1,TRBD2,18,CASSQVFTSGAFYNEQFF,TGCGCCAGCAGCCAAGTCTTCACTAGCGGGGCTTTTTACAATGAGCAGTTCTTC
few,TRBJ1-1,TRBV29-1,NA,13,CSVVEVQHTEAFF,TGCAGCGTTGTAGAGGTACAACACACTGAAGCTTTCTTT
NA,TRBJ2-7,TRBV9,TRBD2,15,CASSPQLAGLYEQYF,TGTGCCAGCAGCCCCCAACTAGCGGGTCTCTACGAGCAGTACTTC
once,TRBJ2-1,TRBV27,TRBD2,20,CASSLTSGGLGLWTYNEQFF,TGTGCCAGCAGTTTAACTAGCGGGGGCCTGGGGCTTTGGACCTACAATGAGCAGTTCTTC
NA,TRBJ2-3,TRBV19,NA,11,CASRTSDTQYF,TGTGCCAGTAGGACATCAGATACGCAGTATTTT
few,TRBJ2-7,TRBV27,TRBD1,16,CASSFIGQGLFGEQYF,TGTGCCAGCAGTTTCATAGGACAGGGACTCTTTGGCGAGCAGTACTTC
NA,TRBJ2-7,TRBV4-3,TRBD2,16,CASSQDITSASYEQYF,TGCGCCAGCAGCCAAGATATCACTAGCGCGAGCTACGAGCAGTACTTC
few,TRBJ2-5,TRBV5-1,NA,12,CASSFRGETQYF,TGTGCCAGCAGCTTCAGGGGAGAGACCCAGTACTTC
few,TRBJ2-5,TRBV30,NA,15,CAWSVGRTDQETQYF,TGTGCCTGGAGTGTAGGACGGACAGACCAAGAGACCCAGTACTTC
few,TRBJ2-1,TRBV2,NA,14,CASSDLGAYNEQFF,TGTGCCAGCAGTGATCTGGGCGCCTACAATGAGCAGTTCTTC
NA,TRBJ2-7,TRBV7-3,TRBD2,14,CASSSRSGSFEQYF,TGTGCCAGCAGCTCCCGAAGCGGGAGCTTCGAGCAGTACTTC
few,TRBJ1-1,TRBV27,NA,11,CASSSFTEAFF,TGTGCCAGCAGTTCTTTCACTGAAGCTTTCTTT
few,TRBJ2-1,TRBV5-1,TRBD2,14,CASSLSGGADEQFF,TGCGCCAGCAGCTTGTCGGGGGGGGCGGATGAGCAGTTCTTC
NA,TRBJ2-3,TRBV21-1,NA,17,CASSATGTSGNTDTQYF,TGTGCCAGCAGTGCTACCGGGACTAGCGGGAACACAGATACGCAGTATTTT